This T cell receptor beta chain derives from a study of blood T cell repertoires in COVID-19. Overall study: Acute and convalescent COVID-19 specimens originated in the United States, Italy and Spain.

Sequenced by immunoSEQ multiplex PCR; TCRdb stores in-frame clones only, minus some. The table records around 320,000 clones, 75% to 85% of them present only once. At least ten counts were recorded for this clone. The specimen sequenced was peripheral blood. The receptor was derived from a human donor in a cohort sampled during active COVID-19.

CDR3 in DNA: TGTGCCAGCAGCTCCCCCTACAGGGCGTCCGGCTACACCTTC. It yields the protein CASSSPYRASGYTF. The chain uses TRBV7-9 and TRBJ1-2, with TRBD1 as a possible D gene (6 bases). CDR3 size: 14 residues. Germline lookup yields CDR1 SEHNR and CDR2 FQNEAQ (reference sequence). V gave up 4 bases and J gave up 8 bases, with 17 bases separating them.